These 27 T cell receptor beta chains were sequenced from one sample in a study of T cell responses to AZD1222 COVID-19 vaccine. Assay: immunoSEQ multiplex PCR; the TCRdb copy retains only in-frame clones and omits some. The sample consists of fewer than 150,000 clones, roughly 88% of them appearing once. Sequences were derived from peripheral blood, sampled 28 days after the second AZD1222 dose. The origin of the receptors is an adult who received the AZD1222 COVID-19 vaccine.

The gene calls are TRBV20-1 and TRBJ2-7; 11 bases agree with TRBD2. The CDR3 totals 14 residues. Looked up from germline, CDR1 is DFQATT and CDR2 is SNEGSKA (reference sequence). V gave up 3 bases and J gave up 5 bases; unmatched junction bases: 6. The CDR3 spells CSASLTSGSHEQYF. In DNA, the CDR3 is TGCAGTGCTAGTTTAACTAGCGGGAGCCACGAGCAGTACTTC.

The V gene is TRBV5-4, the J gene TRBJ2-5; 7 bases are a match to TRBD2. The CDR3 has 14 amino acids. The germline V gene encodes CDR1 SGHNT and CDR2 YYREEE (reference sequence). Trimming at V came to 0 bases and at J to 1 base, leaving 0 bases not matched to a gene. DNA of the CDR3: TGTGCCAGCAGCTTGGGCGGGAGCCAAGAGACCCAGTACTTC. Amino acids: CASSLGGSQETQYF.

The chain couples TRBV2 to TRBJ1-4, with D possibly matching TRBD1 (5 bases). V lost 3 bases to trimming and J lost 4 bases, with 9 bases between them. Germline assignment: CDR1 SNHLY and CDR2 FYNNEI. The CDR3 has 14 residues. The CDR3 is CASSETAINEKLFF. The CDR3 DNA reads as TGTGCCAGCAGTGAGACAGCCATTAATGAAAAACTGTTTTTT.

This clone turned up a few times. The rearrangement links TRBV11-3 to TRBJ2-2; unclear D gene. The CDR3 covers 15 residues. Germline-derived CDR1 and CDR2 are SGHNT and YENEEA. The V end was cut by 7 bases, the J end by 3 bases, with 15 bases between. DNA of the CDR3: TGTGCCAGCACCTTCACCAGCGAGGACACCGGGGAGCTGTTTTTT. Translation gives CASTFTSEDTGELFF.

The chain uses TRBV27 and TRBJ2-2; tentative D call: TRBD2 (5 bases). This CDR3 is 15 amino acids long. Between the trimmed V and J ends, which lost 6 bases and 2 bases, there was a span of 13 bases. The V gene's germline CDR1 is MNHEY and CDR2 SMNVEV (reference sequence). In DNA form, the CDR3 reads TGTGCCAGCAGACCCCCCGGGGATAACACCGGGGAGCTGTTTTTT. Its translation: CASRPPGDNTGELFF.

The chain has TRBV7-6 and TRBJ1-2; no clear D gene. The CDR3 has 11 residues. Germline V lookup: CDR1 SGHVS, CDR2 FNYEAQ. V lost 2 bases and J lost 7, with 5 bases in between. The CDR3 DNA is TGTGCCAGCAGCTTAAAGGTTGGCTACACCTTC. Translation gives CASSLKVGYTF.

This clone was found a few times. V is TRBV5-5 and J is TRBJ1-5; D ambiguous. Germline CDR1 SGHKS, CDR2 YYEKEE (reference sequence). The CDR3 spans 13 residues. Trimming left V 0 bases short and J 5 bases short, with 6 bases between. The CDR3 sequence: CASSLGSDQPQHF. CDR3 sequence (DNA): TGTGCCAGCAGCTTGGGAAGCGATCAGCCCCAGCATTTT.

The genes are TRBV2 and TRBJ1-5; a possible D gene is TRBD1 (5 bases). Looked up from germline, CDR1 is SNHLY and CDR2 is FYNNEI. Between the trimmed V and J ends, which lost 2 bases and 10 bases, there was a span of 18 bases. The CDR3 contains 15 residues. This CDR3 is CASSELGGGGKPQHF. The DNA for the CDR3 is TGTGCCAGCAGTGAACTCGGGGGGGGAGGAAAACCCCAGCATTTT. Together with reference TRBV2 and TRBJ1-5, the CDR3 gives the full variable domain: EPEVTQTPSHQVTQMGQEVILRCVPISNHLYFYWYRQILGQKVEFLVSFYNNEISEKSEIFDDQFSVERPDGSNFTLKIRSTKLEDSAMYFCASSELGGGGKPQHFGDGTRLSIL.

The V and J genes are TRBV11-3 and TRBJ2-7; 7 bases are a match to TRBD1. CDR1 is SGHNT, CDR2 YENEEA, per germline. The CDR3 is 15 residues long. Losses at the gene ends were 2 bases for V and 2 bases for J; bases not matched to a gene: 6. CDR3 sequence: CASSLRGQGPYEQYF. CDR3 DNA: TGTGCCAGCAGCTTAAGGGGGCAGGGCCCCTACGAGCAGTACTTC.

This sequence joins TRBV20-1 and TRBJ1-6; D is possibly TRBD1 (6 bases). Germline V gene lookup returns CDR1 DFQATT and CDR2 SNEGSKA (reference sequence). With 3 bases removed from V and 6 bases from J, the gap between germline ends came to 15 bases. CDR3 length equals 15 residues. The CDR3 coding sequence is TGCAGTGCTAGTTTCAGGGGCCACGGTAATTCACCCCTCCACTTT. Translation gives CSASFRGHGNSPLHF.

The chain is built from TRBV15 and TRBJ1-1, with 9 bases fitting TRBD1. The CDR3 covers 16 residues. In germline, CDR1 is LNHNV, CDR2 YYDKDF (reference sequence). Trimming removed 0 bases from V and 5 bases from J; junction bases left unmatched: 7. Here the CDR3 reads CATSRETGGLQTEAFF. The DNA of the CDR3 is TGTGCCACCAGCAGAGAAACAGGGGGCTTGCAGACTGAAGCTTTCTTT.

The J gene is TRBJ2-5, the V gene TRBV4-1; a possible D gene is TRBD1 (5 bases). Trimming removed 4 bases from V and 1 base from J, with 10 bases in between. The germline V gene encodes CDR1 MGHRA and CDR2 YSYEKL. The CDR3 loop spans 14 amino acids. The CDR3 coding sequence is TGCGCCAGCAGCCGAGGACATAGCCAAGAGACCCAGTACTTC. Translated: CASSRGHSQETQYF.

J is TRBJ1-5 and V is TRBV2, with TRBD1 matching over 8 bases. Per germline, CDR1 SNHLY and CDR2 FYNNEI. V lost 5 bases to trimming and J lost 4 bases; unmatched junction nucleotides: 10. The CDR3 has 16 residues. In nucleotides, the CDR3 is TGTGCCAGCAGTCCCCAGATGGGACAGGAGAATCAGCCCCAGCATTTT. This encodes CASSPQMGQENQPQHF.

The rearrangement joins TRBV5-1 to TRBJ1-1; D uncertain. Trimming left V 0 bases short and J 4 bases short, with 10 bases between. This CDR3 spans 14 amino acids. Per germline, CDR1 SGHRS and CDR2 YFSETQ. In DNA form, the CDR3 reads TGCGCCAGCAGCTTGGGAGTCTCGGGCACTGAAGCTTTCTTT. Protein sequence: CASSLGVSGTEAFF.

V usage is TRBV5-1 and J usage is TRBJ2-1; D call uncertain. The germline V gene encodes CDR1 SGHRS and CDR2 YFSETQ. V lost 1 base and J lost 10, with 12 bases in between. This CDR3 contains 13 residues. The CDR3, as DNA: TGCGCCAGCAGCTTGTATCCAGCACGGGAGCAGTTCTTC. Encoded protein: CASSLYPAREQFF.

This chain links TRBV3-1 (or the pseudogene TRBV3-2) with TRBJ2-2; TRBD1 matches 8 bases. The V segment lost 2 bases and the J segment 7 bases; nucleotides outside the gene matches: 9. The CDR3 is made up of 16 amino acids. Germline assignment: CDR1 LGHDT and CDR2 YNNKEL (reference sequence). The CDR3 sequence: CASSQLTGVYSGELFF. The CDR3 coding sequence is TGTGCCAGCAGCCAATTGACAGGGGTCTACAGCGGGGAGCTGTTTTTT.

A few counts support this clone. The J gene is TRBJ2-7, the V gene TRBV19; D may be TRBD1 (6 bases). CDR3 size: 16 residues. Trimming removed 4 bases at V and 1 base at J, with 17 bases between. CDR1 LNHDA and CDR2 SQIVND come from the germline V gene (reference sequence). CDR3 in amino acids: CASSTRTAYLSYEQYF. The CDR3 DNA sequence: TGTGCCAGTAGTACGCGGACAGCCTACTTATCCTACGAGCAGTACTTC.

The chain's CDR3 is CASSQFHLLNSNQPQHF. DNA of the CDR3: TGTGCCAGTAGTCAATTCCACCTCTTGAACAGCAATCAGCCCCAGCATTTT. The chain recombines TRBV19 with TRBJ1-5; D unresolved. This CDR3 has 17 amino acids. Germline V gives CDR1 LNHDA, CDR2 SQIVND (reference sequence). V was shortened by 5 bases and J by 1 base, with 18 bases between the two germline ends.

This chain uses TRBV5-4 with TRBJ2-1; 7 bases line up with TRBD1. V dropped 4 bases and J dropped 8; count of bases not matched to a gene: 6. CDR1 and CDR2 from the germline V gene are SGHNT and YYREEE (reference sequence). This CDR3 has 13 amino acids. The CDR3 DNA follows: TGTGCCAGCAGCGCACACAGGGGACATGAGCAGTTCTTC. Translating gives CASSAHRGHEQFF.

The chain couples TRBV2 to TRBJ1-1, with unresolved D. The CDR3 spans 14 residues. Germline CDR1 and CDR2: SNHLY and FYNNEI. The ends were cut back, 2 bases at V and 7 bases at J, with 14 bases in the middle. For the CDR3, the DNA is TGTGCCAGCAGTGAACCCCTAACCCCCGATGAAGCTTTCTTT. Its translation: CASSEPLTPDEAFF.

V is TRBV28 and J is TRBJ2-7; TRBD1 aligns across 7 bases. The V and J ends lost 0 bases and 2 bases, in that order; junction bases with no gene match: 1. Germline V gene lookup returns CDR1 MDHEN and CDR2 SYDVKM. The CDR3 consists of 14 residues. The CDR3, as DNA: TGTGCCAGCAGTTTATGGGGACAGCCCTACGAGCAGTACTTC. It specifies CASSLWGQPYEQYF.

V gene TRBV7-2 combines with J gene TRBJ1-3; D is uncertain. Between the trimmed V and J ends, which lost 4 bases and 3 bases, there was a span of 13 bases. CDR1 and CDR2 from the germline V gene are SGHTA and FQGNSA. The CDR3 loop spans 15 amino acids. The CDR3 DNA is TGTGCCAGCAGCTCCACCTGGGGAGGTGGAAACACCATATATTTT. Its protein product is CASSSTWGGGNTIYF.

This clone occurred once. V usage is TRBV27 and J usage is TRBJ1-6, with 10 bases matching TRBD1. Trimming took 6 bases from V and 9 from J; bases not matched to a gene: 11. Germline CDR1 MNHEY, CDR2 SMNVEV (reference sequence). This CDR3 contains 16 residues. CDR3 in DNA: TGTGCCAGCAGCTACAGCACGGACAGGGGGGGTTCACCCCTCCACTTT. It yields the protein CASSYSTDRGGSPLHF.

The chain employs TRBV6-5 and TRBJ1-3; D gene uncertain. CDR1 and CDR2 (germline): MNHEY, SVGAGI. The length of the CDR3 is 15 residues. V dropped 0 bases and J dropped 0 bases, with 6 bases sitting between them. CDR3 region: CASSYSIGSGNTIYF. CDR3 bases: TGTGCCAGCAGTTACTCGATAGGCTCTGGAAACACCATATATTTT.

This clone was observed a single time. The rearrangement joins TRBV19 to TRBJ2-2; 8 positions match TRBD1. This CDR3 is built from 15 residues. Per the germline V gene, CDR1 is LNHDA and CDR2 is SQIVND (reference sequence). V was pared by 10 bases and J by 2 bases, with 9 bases of the junction left unmatched. This CDR3 reads CATEGGQVNTGELFF. The CDR3 bases are TGTGCCACGGAGGGGGGACAGGTTAACACCGGGGAGCTGTTTTTT.

The chain recombines TRBV30 with TRBJ1-1; D call uncertain. The CDR3 has 10 amino acids. From germline, CDR1 is GTSNPN and CDR2 SVGIG (reference sequence). V lost 1 base to trimming and J lost 10 bases, with 7 bases between them. DNA for the CDR3: TGTGCCTGGAGTGGACTCGGAGCTTTCTTT. Amino acids: CAWSGLGAFF.

The chain uses TRBV2 and TRBJ2-2; 9 nucleotides match TRBD1. This CDR3 comprises 15 residues. Germline loops: CDR1 SNHLY, CDR2 FYNNEI. The V and J ends lost 5 bases and 6 bases, in that order; junction bases with no gene match: 7. CDR3 protein: CASSLGGQGSGELFF. In DNA form, the CDR3 reads TGTGCCAGCAGTCTAGGGGGACAGGGCTCCGGGGAGCTGTTTTTT.